The clone carrying this TCR beta chain was observed once. This sample stems from a study of blood T cell repertoires in COVID-19. The assay was immunoSEQ multiplex PCR, and TCRdb's table has in-frame clones only and misses some. The sample lists 250,000 to 300,000 clones, around 78% occurring once. The TCR was taken from a man between 60 and 70 years old who had recovered from COVID-19. The specimen sequenced was peripheral blood.

CDR3: CASSFRDRAPLHF. The DNA for the CDR3 is TGTGCCAGCAGCTTTCGGGACAGGGCCCCCCTCCACTTT. The chain has TRBV7-2 and TRBJ1-6; 9 bases are a match to TRBD1. Germline loops: CDR1 SGHTA, CDR2 FQGNSA. The CDR3 totals 13 residues. J lost 13 bases, V lost 3 bases, and 4 bases had no gene match. The full variable domain, with the rest looked up from reference TRBV7-2 and TRBJ1-6, is GAGVSQSPSNKVTEKGKDVELRCDPISGHTALYWYRQSLGQGLEFLIYFQGNSAPDKSGLPSDRFSAERTGGSVSTLTIQRTQQEDSAVYLCASSFRDRAPLHFGNGTRLTVT.